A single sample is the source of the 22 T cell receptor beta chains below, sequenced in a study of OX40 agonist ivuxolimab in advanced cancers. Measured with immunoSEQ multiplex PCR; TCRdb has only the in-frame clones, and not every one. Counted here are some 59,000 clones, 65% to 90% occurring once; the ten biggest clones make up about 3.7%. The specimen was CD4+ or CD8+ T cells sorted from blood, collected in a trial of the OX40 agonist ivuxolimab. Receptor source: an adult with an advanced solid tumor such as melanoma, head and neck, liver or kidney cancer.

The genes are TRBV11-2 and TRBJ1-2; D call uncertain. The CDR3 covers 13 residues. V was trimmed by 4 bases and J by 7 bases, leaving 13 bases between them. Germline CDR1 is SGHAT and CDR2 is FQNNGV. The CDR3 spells CASSSTPLRGYTF. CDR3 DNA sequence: TGTGCCAGCAGCTCCACCCCCCTCCGTGGCTACACCTTC.

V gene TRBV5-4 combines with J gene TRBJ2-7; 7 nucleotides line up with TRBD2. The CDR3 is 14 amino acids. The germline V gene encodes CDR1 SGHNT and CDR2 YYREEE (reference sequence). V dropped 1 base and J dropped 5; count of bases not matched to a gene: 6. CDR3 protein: CASSLPGGGNEQYF. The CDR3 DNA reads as TGTGCCAGCAGCTTGCCAGGCGGGGGAAACGAGCAGTACTTC.

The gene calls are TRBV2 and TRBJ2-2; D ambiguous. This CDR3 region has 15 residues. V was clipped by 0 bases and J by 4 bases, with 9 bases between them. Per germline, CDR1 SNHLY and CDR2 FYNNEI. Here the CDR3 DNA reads TGTGCCAGCAGTGAAGCAGCAATGAGCACCGGGGAGCTGTTTTTT. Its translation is CASSEAAMSTGELFF.

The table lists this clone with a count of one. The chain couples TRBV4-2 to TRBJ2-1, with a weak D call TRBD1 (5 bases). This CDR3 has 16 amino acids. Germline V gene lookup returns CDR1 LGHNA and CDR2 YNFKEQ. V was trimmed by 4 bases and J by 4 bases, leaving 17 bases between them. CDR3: CASSPTSGTGYNEQFF. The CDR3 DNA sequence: TGTGCCAGCAGCCCCACCTCGGGCACAGGATACAATGAGCAGTTCTTC.

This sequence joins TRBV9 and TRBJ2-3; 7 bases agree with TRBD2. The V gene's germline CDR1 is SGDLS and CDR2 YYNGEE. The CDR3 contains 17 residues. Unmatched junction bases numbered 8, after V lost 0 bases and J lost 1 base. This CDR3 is CASSVEVGGDRTDTQYF. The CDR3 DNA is TGTGCCAGCAGCGTAGAGGTGGGGGGGGATCGCACAGATACGCAGTATTTT. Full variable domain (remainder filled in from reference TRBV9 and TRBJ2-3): DSGVTQTPKHLITATGQRVTLRCSPRSGDLSVYWYQQSLDQGLQFLIQYYNGEERAKGNILERFSAQQFPDLHSELNLSSLELGDSALYFCASSVEVGGDRTDTQYFGPGTRLTVL.

As DNA, the CDR3 is TGTGCCAGCAGCTCGCGATGGACAGTTGGGACTAGCGAGCAGTTCTTC. It encodes CASSSRWTVGTSEQFF. The gene calls are TRBV7-9 and TRBJ2-1, with 9 bases matching TRBD2. Germline values: CDR1 SEHNR, CDR2 FQNEAQ (reference sequence). The CDR3 extends over 16 amino acids. The V and J ends lost 4 bases and 10 bases, in that order; junction bases with no gene match: 14.

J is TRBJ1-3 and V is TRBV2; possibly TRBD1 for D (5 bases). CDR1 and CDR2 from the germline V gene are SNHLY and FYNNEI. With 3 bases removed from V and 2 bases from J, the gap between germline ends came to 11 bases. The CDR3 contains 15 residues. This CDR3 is CASSDSGTTGNTIYF. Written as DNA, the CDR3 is TGTGCCAGCAGTGATTCGGGGACTACTGGAAACACCATATATTTT. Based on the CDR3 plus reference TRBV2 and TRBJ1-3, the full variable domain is EPEVTQTPSHQVTQMGQEVILRCVPISNHLYFYWYRQILGQKVEFLVSFYNNEISEKSEIFDDQFSVERPDGSNFTLKIRSTKLEDSAMYFCASSDSGTTGNTIYFGEGSWLTVV.

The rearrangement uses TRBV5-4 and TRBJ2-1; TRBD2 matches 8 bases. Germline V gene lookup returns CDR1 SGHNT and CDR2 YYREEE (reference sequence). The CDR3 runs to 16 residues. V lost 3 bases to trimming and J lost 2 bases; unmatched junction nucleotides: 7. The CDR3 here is CASSSARGRTYNEQFF. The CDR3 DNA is TGTGCCAGCAGCTCCGCCCGCGGGAGGACCTACAATGAGCAGTTCTTC.

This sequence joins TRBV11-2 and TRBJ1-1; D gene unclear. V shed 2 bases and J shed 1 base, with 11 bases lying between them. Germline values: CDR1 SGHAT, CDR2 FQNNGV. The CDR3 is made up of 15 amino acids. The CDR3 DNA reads TGTGCCAGCAGCTTACCATTCACCCCGAACACTGAAGCTTTCTTT. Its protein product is CASSLPFTPNTEAFF. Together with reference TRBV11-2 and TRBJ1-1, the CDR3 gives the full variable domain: EAGVAQSPRYKIIEKRQSVAFWCNPISGHATLYWYQQILGQGPKLLIQFQNNGVVDDSQLPKDRFSAERLKGVDSTLKIQPAKLEDSAVYLCASSLPFTPNTEAFFGQGTRLTVV.

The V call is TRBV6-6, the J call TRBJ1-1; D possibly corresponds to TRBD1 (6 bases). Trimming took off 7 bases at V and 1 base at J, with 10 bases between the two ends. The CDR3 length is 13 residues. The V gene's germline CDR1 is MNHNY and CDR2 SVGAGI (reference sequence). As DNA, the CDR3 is TGTGCCAGCACCCACAGGGAGAACACTGAAGCTTTCTTT. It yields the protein CASTHRENTEAFF.

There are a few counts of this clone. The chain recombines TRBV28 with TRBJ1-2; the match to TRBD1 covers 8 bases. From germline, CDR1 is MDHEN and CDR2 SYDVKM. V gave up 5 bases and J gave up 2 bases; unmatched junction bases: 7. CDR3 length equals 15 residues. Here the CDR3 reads CASSPGQAINYGYTF. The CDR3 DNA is TGTGCCAGCAGTCCGGGACAGGCGATAAACTATGGCTACACCTTC.

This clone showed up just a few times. The CDR3 DNA is TGTGCCAGCAGGGCCGGGACAGGGAGACACAATGAGCAGTTCTTC. As protein: CASRAGTGRHNEQFF. This rearrangement joins TRBV6-5 to TRBJ2-1; 9 bases agree with TRBD1. V dropped 6 bases and J dropped 5; count of bases not matched to a gene: 8. The CDR3 has 15 residues. CDR1 is MNHEY and CDR2 is SVGAGI in the germline V gene.

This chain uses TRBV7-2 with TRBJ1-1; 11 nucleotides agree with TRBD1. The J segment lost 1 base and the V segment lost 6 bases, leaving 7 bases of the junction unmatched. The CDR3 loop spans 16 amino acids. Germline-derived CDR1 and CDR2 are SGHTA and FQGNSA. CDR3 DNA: TGTGCCAGCAGGGCCGGGACAGGGGGATCGAACACTGAAGCTTTCTTT. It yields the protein CASRAGTGGSNTEAFF.

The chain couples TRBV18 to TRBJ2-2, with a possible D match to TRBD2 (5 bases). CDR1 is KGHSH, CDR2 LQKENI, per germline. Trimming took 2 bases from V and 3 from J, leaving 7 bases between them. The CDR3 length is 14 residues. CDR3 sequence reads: CASSPVGDTGELFF. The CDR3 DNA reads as TGTGCCAGCTCACCAGTGGGAGACACCGGGGAGCTGTTTTTT.

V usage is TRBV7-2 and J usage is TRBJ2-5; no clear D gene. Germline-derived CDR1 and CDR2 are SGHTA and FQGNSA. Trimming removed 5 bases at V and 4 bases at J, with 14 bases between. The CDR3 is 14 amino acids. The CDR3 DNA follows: TGTGCCAGCAGCCGAAAGAGGCCAGGAGAGACCCAGTACTTC. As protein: CASSRKRPGETQYF.

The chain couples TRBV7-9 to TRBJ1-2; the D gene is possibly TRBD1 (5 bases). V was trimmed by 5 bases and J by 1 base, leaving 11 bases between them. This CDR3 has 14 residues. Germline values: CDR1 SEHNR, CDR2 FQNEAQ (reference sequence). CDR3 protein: CASSRGLDNYGYTF. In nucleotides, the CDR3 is TGTGCCAGCAGCCGGGGCTTGGATAACTATGGCTACACCTTC. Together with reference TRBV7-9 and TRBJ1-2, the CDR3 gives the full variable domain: DTGVSQNPRHKITKRGQNVTFRCDPISEHNRLYWYRQTLGQGPEFLTYFQNEAQLEKSRLLSDRFSAERPKGSFSTLEIQRTEQGDSAMYLCASSRGLDNYGYTFGSGTRLTVV.

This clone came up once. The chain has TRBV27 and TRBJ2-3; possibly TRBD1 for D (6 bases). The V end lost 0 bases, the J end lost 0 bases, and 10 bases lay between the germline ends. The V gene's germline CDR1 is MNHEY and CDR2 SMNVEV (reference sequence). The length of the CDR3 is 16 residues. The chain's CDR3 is CASSLSGAPSTDTQYF. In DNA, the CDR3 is TGTGCCAGCAGTTTATCGGGGGCACCTAGCACAGATACGCAGTATTTT.

The chain's CDR3 is CASSYGLGTYNEQFF. The CDR3 bases are TGTGCCAGCAGCTACGGACTAGGCACCTACAATGAGCAGTTCTTC. This chain connects TRBV11-2 to TRBJ2-1; 7 bases match TRBD2. This CDR3 region has 15 residues. The V segment lost 4 bases and the J segment 2 bases; nucleotides outside the gene matches: 5. Germline CDR1 and CDR2: SGHAT and FQNNGV.

DNA of the CDR3: TGTGCCAGCAGCTCCTCGGGACAGGTCTATGGCTACACCTTC. Translated, it gives CASSSSGQVYGYTF. The chain uses TRBV14 and TRBJ1-2; 8 nucleotides align to TRBD1. The CDR3 runs 14 residues. J was trimmed by 4 bases and V by 5 bases; bases with no gene match: 6. Germline CDR1 is SGHDN and CDR2 is FVKESK.

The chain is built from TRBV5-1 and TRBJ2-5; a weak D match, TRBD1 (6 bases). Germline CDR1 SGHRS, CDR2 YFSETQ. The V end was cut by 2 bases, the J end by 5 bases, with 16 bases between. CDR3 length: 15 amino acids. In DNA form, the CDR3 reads TGCGCCAGCAGCTTACAACAGGGCCTGGGGGAGACCCAGTACTTC. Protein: CASSLQQGLGETQYF. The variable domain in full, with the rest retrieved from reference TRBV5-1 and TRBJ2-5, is KAGVTQTPRYLIKTRGQQVTLSCSPISGHRSVSWYQQTPGQGLQFLFEYFSETQRNKGNFPGRFSGRQFSNSRSEMNVSTLELGDSALYLCASSLQQGLGETQYFGPGTRLLVL.

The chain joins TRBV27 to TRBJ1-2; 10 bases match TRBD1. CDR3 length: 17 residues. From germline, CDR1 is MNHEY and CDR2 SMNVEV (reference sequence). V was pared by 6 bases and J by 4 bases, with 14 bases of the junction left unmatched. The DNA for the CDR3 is TGTGCCAGCAGCTGGACTTGGGACAGGGGTTCTGGCTATGGCTACACCTTC. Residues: CASSWTWDRGSGYGYTF.

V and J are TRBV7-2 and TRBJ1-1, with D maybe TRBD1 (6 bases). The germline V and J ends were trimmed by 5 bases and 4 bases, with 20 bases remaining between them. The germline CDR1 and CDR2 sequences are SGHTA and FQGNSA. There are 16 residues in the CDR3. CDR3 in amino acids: CASSPFPGAQLTEAFF. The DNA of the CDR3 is TGTGCCAGCAGCCCTTTTCCAGGGGCCCAACTCACTGAAGCTTTCTTT.